One and the same sample provided the 2 T cell receptor beta chains below, sequenced in a study of blood T cell repertoires in COVID-19. Clones were read by immunoSEQ multiplex PCR, and TCRdb kept only the in-frame ones, dropping some. The data hold about 220,000 clones, with 80% to 90% observed a single time. The sample comprised peripheral blood. Receptors were obtained from a man aged 50 to 59 with active or convalescent COVID-19.

The chain joins TRBV24-1 to TRBJ2-7; 8 bases are a match to TRBD1. This CDR3 comprises 12 residues. With V trimmed by 12 bases and J by 4 bases, 7 bases remained unmatched. CDR1 and CDR2 from the germline V gene are KGHDR and SFDVKD. CDR3 bases: TGTGCCGCGAGGACAGGGATTTACGAGCAGTACTTC. Its translation is CAARTGIYEQYF.

The chain joins TRBV28 to TRBJ1-2; 7 bases fit TRBD1. Trimming at V came to 5 bases and at J to 5 bases, leaving 8 bases not matched to a gene. Germline lookup yields CDR1 MDHEN and CDR2 SYDVKM. This CDR3 has 14 residues. The chain's CDR3 is CASSVPGQSYGYTF. The CDR3 bases are TGTGCCAGCAGTGTCCCGGGACAGAGTTATGGCTACACCTTC.